These T cell receptor beta chains were read from a single sample in a study of blood T cell repertoires in COVID-19. Using immunoSEQ multiplex PCR, the repertoire was profiled, and TCRdb retains in-frame clones only, with some absent. This sample carries approximately 50,000 clones, approximately 89% of them seen once, and the ten largest clones take 6.5%. The sample taken for sequencing was peripheral blood. These receptors were collected from a man aged 55 to 70 with acute or convalescent COVID-19. The CDR3 runs from the conserved cysteine through the conserved F or W. Each record gives: V gene, D gene, J gene, clone size, CDR3 DNA, CDR3 protein. A D gene is named only where the DNA matches it firmly. Not every row has a clone size; where given, it reads once, few, many or a size class.

V gene: TRBV5-4; D gene: -; J gene: TRBJ1-4; clone size: few; CDR3 DNA: TGTGCCAGCAGCAAGGATGGCGGGAGGACTAATGAAAAACTGTTTTTT; CDR3 protein: CASSKDGGRTNEKLFF
V gene: TRBV21-1; D gene: -; J gene: TRBJ2-7; clone size: -; CDR3 DNA: TGTGCCAGCAGCAACCTCCGAGACGGGGCCTACGAGCAGTACTTC; CDR3 protein: CASSNLRDGAYEQYF
V gene: TRBV11-2; D gene: -; J gene: TRBJ2-2; clone size: -; CDR3 DNA: TGTGCCAGCAGCTTGCGCCAGGGTAGGGGCACCGGGGAGCTGTTTTTT; CDR3 protein: CASSLRQGRGTGELFF
V gene: TRBV7-2; D gene: TRBD2; J gene: TRBJ2-5; clone size: -; CDR3 DNA: TGTGCCAGCAGCTCAGGGGTAGCGGGGGAGACCCAGTACTTC; CDR3 protein: CASSSGVAGETQYF
V gene: TRBV30; D gene: -; J gene: TRBJ1-4; clone size: -; CDR3 DNA: TGTGCCTGGAGTGGGTTGGGGACTTCTTCCACCATTTATGAAAAACTGTTTTTT; CDR3 protein: CAWSGLGTSSTIYEKLFF
V gene: TRBV6-6; D gene: TRBD1; J gene: TRBJ2-7; clone size: -; CDR3 DNA: TGTGCCAGCAGTTACGGGGGACAGCAGTACGAGCAGTACTTC; CDR3 protein: CASSYGGQQYEQYF
V gene: TRBV7-3; D gene: TRBD1; J gene: TRBJ2-2; clone size: -; CDR3 DNA: TGTGCCAGCAGTTCCGGACAGGCGGGCACCGGGGAGCTGTTTTTT; CDR3 protein: CASSSGQAGTGELFF
V gene: TRBV4-1; D gene: -; J gene: TRBJ1-1; clone size: -; CDR3 DNA: TGCGCCAGCAGGGAGTGGGGGGGGAACACTGAAGCTTTCTTT; CDR3 protein: CASREWGGNTEAFF
V gene: TRBV5-1; D gene: TRBD1; J gene: TRBJ2-2; clone size: -; CDR3 DNA: TGCGCCAGCAGCCCCGGGACAGGTCGGACCGGGGAGCTGTTTTTT; CDR3 protein: CASSPGTGRTGELFF
V gene: TRBV12-3/TRBV12-4; D gene: -; J gene: TRBJ2-3; clone size: -; CDR3 DNA: TGTGCCAGCAGTACCAGGGTTAATACGCAGTATTTT; CDR3 protein: CASSTRVNTQYF
V gene: TRBV5-1; D gene: TRBD2; J gene: TRBJ2-2; clone size: -; CDR3 DNA: TGCGCCAGCAGCCCAGGCGGGGCTAGCGGCACCGGGGAGCTGTTTTTT; CDR3 protein: CASSPGGASGTGELFF
V gene: TRBV11-2; D gene: -; J gene: TRBJ2-2; clone size: -; CDR3 DNA: TGTGCCAGCAGCTTAAGTACGGGGTTCGGGGAGCTGTTTTTT; CDR3 protein: CASSLSTGFGELFF
V gene: TRBV5-1; D gene: -; J gene: TRBJ2-3; clone size: -; CDR3 DNA: TGCGCCAGCAGCACCGCCCTCCAGGTCACAGATACGCAGTATTTT; CDR3 protein: CASSTALQVTDTQYF
V gene: TRBV2; D gene: TRBD1; J gene: TRBJ1-5; clone size: -; CDR3 DNA: TGTGCCAGCAGGGGACAAGGCCACAGGGGACCCCAGCATTTT; CDR3 protein: CASRGQGHRGPQHF
V gene: TRBV2; D gene: -; J gene: TRBJ2-2; clone size: -; CDR3 DNA: TGTGCCAGCCGCGAGACTCTAACCGGGGAGCTGTTTTTT; CDR3 protein: CASRETLTGELFF
V gene: TRBV10-1; D gene: -; J gene: TRBJ1-5; clone size: -; CDR3 DNA: TGCGCCAGCAGTGAGTCAGTGGGGCATCAGCCCCAGCATTTT; CDR3 protein: CASSESVGHQPQHF